This T cell receptor beta chain was observed in a study of T cell changes during pregnancy in multiple sclerosis. Profiling relied on immunoSEQ multiplex PCR, and the TCRdb table lists in-frame clones only, not all of them. The table lists about 22,000 clones, 91% of them singletons. The CDR3 totals 18 residues. The trim removed 3 bases at V and 2 bases at J, leaving 10 bases unmatched. The germline V gene has CDR1 LGHNT and CDR2 FRNRAP. The sequencing used CD4+ T cells from peripheral blood mononuclear cells, collected after pregnancy. The chain has TRBV12-5 and TRBJ2-2; 9 bases match TRBD2. The clonotype originates from a female donor in good health, enrolled as a control in a pregnancy study. The CDR3 nucleotides read TGTGCTAGTGGTTTTTCGGCGGGGGGGCCAATTAACACCGGGGAGCTGTTTTTT. Its protein is CASGFSAGGPINTGELFF.